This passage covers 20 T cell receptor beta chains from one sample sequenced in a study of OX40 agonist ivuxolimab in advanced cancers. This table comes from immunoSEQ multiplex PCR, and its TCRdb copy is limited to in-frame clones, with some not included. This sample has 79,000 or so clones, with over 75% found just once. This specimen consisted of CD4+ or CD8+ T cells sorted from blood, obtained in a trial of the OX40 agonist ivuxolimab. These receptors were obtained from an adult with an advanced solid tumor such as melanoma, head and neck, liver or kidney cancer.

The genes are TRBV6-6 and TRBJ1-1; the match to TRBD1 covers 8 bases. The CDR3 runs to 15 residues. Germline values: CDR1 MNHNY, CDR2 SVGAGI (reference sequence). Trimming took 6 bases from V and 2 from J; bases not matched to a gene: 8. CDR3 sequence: CASSEQGDFNTEAFF. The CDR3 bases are TGTGCCAGCAGCGAACAGGGGGACTTCAACACTGAAGCTTTCTTT.

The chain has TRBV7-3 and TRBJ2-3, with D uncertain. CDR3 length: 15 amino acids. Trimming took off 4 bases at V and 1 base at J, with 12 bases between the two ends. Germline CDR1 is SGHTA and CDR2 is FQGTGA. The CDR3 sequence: CASSSTPSGTDTQYF. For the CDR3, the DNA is TGTGCCAGCAGCTCGACACCTTCGGGCACAGATACGCAGTATTTT.

The CDR3 loop reads CASSLGQGSSYNEQFF. The DNA of the CDR3 is TGCGCCAGCAGCTTGGGACAGGGGAGCTCCTACAATGAGCAGTTCTTC. The chain is built from TRBV5-1 and TRBJ2-1, with TRBD1 matching over 8 bases. With V trimmed by 0 bases and J by 0 bases, 2 bases remained unmatched. Per the germline V gene, CDR1 is SGHRS and CDR2 is YFSETQ. The CDR3 extends over 16 amino acids.

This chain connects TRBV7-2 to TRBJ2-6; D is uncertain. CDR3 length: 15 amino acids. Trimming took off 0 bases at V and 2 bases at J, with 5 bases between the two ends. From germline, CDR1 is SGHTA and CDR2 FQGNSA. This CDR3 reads CASSLAGTGANVLTF. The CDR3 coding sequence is TGTGCCAGCAGCTTAGCGGGGACTGGGGCCAACGTCCTGACTTTC.

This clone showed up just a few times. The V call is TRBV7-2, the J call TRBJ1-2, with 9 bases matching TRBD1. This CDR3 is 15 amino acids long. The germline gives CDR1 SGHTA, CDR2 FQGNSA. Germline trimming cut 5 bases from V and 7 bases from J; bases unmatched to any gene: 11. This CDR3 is CASSKRGDRESGYTF. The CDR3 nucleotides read TGTGCCAGCAGCAAAAGAGGGGACAGGGAGAGTGGCTACACCTTC.

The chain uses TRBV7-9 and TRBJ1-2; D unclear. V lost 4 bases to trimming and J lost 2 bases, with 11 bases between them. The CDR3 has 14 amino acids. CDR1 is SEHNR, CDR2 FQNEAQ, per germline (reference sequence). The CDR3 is CASSSRTENYGYTF. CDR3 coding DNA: TGTGCCAGCAGCTCGCGGACGGAGAACTATGGCTACACCTTC.

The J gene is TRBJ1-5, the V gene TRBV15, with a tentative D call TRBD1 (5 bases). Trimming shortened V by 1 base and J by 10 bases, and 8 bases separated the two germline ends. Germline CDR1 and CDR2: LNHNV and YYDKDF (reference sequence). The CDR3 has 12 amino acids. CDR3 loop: CATSRADSPQHF. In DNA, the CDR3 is TGTGCCACCAGCAGAGCAGACAGCCCCCAGCATTTT.

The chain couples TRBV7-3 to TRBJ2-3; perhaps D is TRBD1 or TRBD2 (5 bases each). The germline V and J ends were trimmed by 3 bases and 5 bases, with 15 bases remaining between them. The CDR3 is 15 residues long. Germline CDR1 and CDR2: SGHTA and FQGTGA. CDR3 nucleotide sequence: TGTGCCAGCAGCTTGGGGGACGCGGGCCGAGATACGCAGTATTTT. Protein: CASSLGDAGRDTQYF.

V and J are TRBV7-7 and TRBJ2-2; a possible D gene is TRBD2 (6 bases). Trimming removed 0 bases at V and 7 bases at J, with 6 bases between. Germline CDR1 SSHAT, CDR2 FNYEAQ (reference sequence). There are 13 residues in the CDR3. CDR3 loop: CASSLAGGGELFF. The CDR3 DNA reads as TGTGCCAGCAGCTTAGCCGGGGGCGGGGAGCTGTTTTTT.

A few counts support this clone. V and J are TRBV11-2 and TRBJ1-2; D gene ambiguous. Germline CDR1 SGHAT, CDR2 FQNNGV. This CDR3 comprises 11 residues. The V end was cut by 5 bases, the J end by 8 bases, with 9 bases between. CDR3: CASSPGGGYTF. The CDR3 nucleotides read TGTGCCAGCAGCCCGGGAGGAGGCTACACCTTC. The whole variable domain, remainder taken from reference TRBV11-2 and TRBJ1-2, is EAGVAQSPRYKIIEKRQSVAFWCNPISGHATLYWYQQILGQGPKLLIQFQNNGVVDDSQLPKDRFSAERLKGVDSTLKIQPAKLEDSAVYLCASSPGGGYTFGSGTRLTVV.

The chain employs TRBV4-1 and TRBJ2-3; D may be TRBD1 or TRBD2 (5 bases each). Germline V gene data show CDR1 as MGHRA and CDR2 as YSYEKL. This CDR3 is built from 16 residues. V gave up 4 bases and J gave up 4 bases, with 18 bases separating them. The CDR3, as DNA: TGCGCCAGCAGCCCCGGTGTGGGGGAAGTAGCAGATACGCAGTATTTT. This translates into CASSPGVGEVADTQYF.

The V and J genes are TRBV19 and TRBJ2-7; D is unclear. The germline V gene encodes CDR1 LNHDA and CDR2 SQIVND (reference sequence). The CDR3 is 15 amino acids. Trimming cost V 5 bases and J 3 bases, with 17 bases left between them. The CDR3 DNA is TGTGCCAGTAGTGTCCCCCAGGCGGCGTTCTACGAGCAGTACTTC. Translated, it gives CASSVPQAAFYEQYF. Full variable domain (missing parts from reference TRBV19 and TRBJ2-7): DGGITQSPKYLFRKEGQNVTLSCEQNLNHDAMYWYRQDPGQGLRLIYYSQIVNDFQKGDIAEGYSVSREKKESFPLTVTSAQKNPTAFYLCASSVPQAAFYEQYFGPGTRLTVT.

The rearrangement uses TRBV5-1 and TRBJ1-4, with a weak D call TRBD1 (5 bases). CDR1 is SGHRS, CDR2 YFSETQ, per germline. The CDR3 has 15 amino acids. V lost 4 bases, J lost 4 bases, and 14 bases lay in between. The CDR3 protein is CASSPEGQGNEKLFF. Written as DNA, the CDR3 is TGCGCCAGCAGCCCCGAGGGGCAGGGTAATGAAAAACTGTTTTTT.

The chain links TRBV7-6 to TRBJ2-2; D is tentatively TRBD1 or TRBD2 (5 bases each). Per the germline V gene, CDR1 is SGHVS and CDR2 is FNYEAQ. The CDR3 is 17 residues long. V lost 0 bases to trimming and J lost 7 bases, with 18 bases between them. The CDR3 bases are TGTGCCAGCAGCTTAGCTCCCTCTTTGGGGGAGAACGGGGAGCTGTTTTTT. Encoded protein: CASSLAPSLGENGELFF.

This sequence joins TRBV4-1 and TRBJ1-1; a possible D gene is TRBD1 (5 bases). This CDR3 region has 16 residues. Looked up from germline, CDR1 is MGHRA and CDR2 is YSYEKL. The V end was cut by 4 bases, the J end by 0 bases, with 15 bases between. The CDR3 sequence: CASSRQGTGLNTEAFF. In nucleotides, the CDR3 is TGCGCCAGCAGCCGCCAAGGAACAGGATTGAACACTGAAGCTTTCTTT.

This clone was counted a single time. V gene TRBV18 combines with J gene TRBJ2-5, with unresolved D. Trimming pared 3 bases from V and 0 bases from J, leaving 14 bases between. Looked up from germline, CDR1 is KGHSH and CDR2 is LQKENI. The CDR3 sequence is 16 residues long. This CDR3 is CASSPMAASYQETQYF. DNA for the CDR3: TGTGCCAGCTCACCTATGGCGGCATCGTACCAAGAGACCCAGTACTTC.

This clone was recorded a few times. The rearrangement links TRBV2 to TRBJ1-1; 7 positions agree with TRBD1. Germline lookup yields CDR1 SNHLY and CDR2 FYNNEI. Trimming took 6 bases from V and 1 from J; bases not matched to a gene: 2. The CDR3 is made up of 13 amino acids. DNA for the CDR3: TGTGCCAGCAGAGGGACAGCGAACACTGAAGCTTTCTTT. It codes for CASRGTANTEAFF.

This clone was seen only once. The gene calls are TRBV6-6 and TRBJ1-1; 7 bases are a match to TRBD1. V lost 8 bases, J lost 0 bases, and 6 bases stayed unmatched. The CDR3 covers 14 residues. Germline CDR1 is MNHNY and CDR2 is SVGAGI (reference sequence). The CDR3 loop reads CASRFGTVNTEAFF. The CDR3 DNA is TGTGCCAGCCGCTTCGGGACAGTGAACACTGAAGCTTTCTTT.

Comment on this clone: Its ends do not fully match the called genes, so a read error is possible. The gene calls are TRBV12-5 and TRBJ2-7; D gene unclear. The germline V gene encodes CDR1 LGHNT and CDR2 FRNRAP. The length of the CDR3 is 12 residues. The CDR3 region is CASGLGLESKAF. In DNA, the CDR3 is TGTGCTAGTGGTTTGGGTCTTGAATCGAAAGCGTTC.

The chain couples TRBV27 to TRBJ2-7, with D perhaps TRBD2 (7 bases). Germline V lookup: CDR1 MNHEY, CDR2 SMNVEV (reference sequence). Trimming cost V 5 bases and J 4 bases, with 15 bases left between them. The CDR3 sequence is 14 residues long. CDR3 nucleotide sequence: TGTGCCAGCAGTCCAGCCGGGGGGCTTTACGAGCAGTACTTC. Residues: CASSPAGGLYEQYF.